Each of the 5 T cell receptor beta chains below was sequenced from the same sample in a study of cytomegalovirus exposure and HLA in healthy donors. Use of 60 Vbeta and 13 Jbeta primers characterized the PCR. Generated by immunoSEQ multiplex PCR, the TCRdb table keeps only in-frame clones and is missing some. The sample lists 180,000 or so clones; under 90% were seen once. Sequencing was performed on PBMCs. The receptors derive from a boy between 2 and 10 years old in good health and CMV-seronegative.

This clone came up a few times. Sequence at one end of the junction differs from germline and may be a read error. The chain joins TRBV7-7 to TRBJ2-3; 8 bases are a match to TRBD1. CDR3 length: 13 amino acids. The germline gives CDR1 SSHAT, CDR2 FNYEAQ (reference sequence). This CDR3 is CASSQTGADTQYF. The CDR3 DNA sequence: TGTGCTAGCAGCCAGACAGGGGCAGATACGCAGTATTTT.

This clone came up a few times. The genes are TRBV6-1 and TRBJ1-2; 10 nucleotides match TRBD1. CDR1 and CDR2 from the germline V gene are MNHNS and SASEGT. There are 15 residues in the CDR3. The ends lost 8 bases at V and 4 bases at J; junction bases unmatched: 10. The CDR3 loop is CASSWATGGPYGYTF. The DNA for the CDR3 is TGTGCCAGCTCATGGGCGACAGGGGGCCCCTATGGCTACACCTTC.

This clone was seen a few times. The V call is TRBV6-5, the J call TRBJ2-5; a possible D gene is TRBD2 (7 bases). From germline, CDR1 is MNHEY and CDR2 SVGAGI. V lost 1 base and J lost 5, with 11 bases in between. The CDR3 has 14 residues. The CDR3 is CASSYWGGAETQYF. In DNA, the CDR3 is TGTGCCAGCAGTTACTGGGGGGGGGCTGAGACCCAGTACTTC.

The chain combines TRBV2 with TRBJ1-6; 10 bases align to TRBD1. Germline assignment: CDR1 SNHLY and CDR2 FYNNEI. This CDR3 region has 13 residues. Trimming removed 8 bases from V and 6 bases from J; junction bases left unmatched: 1. The CDR3 nucleotides are TGTGCCAGCGGGGACAGGGGTAATTCACCCCTCCACTTT. It is translated as CASGDRGNSPLHF.

The chain is built from TRBV9 and TRBJ1-6; 8 bases line up with TRBD1. Germline trimming cut 4 bases from V and 7 bases from J; bases unmatched to any gene: 4. The CDR3 consists of 14 residues. Germline-derived CDR1 and CDR2 are SGDLS and YYNGEE. The CDR3 protein is CASSLDRGNSPLHF. CDR3 bases: TGTGCCAGCAGCCTAGACAGGGGAAATTCACCCCTCCACTTT.